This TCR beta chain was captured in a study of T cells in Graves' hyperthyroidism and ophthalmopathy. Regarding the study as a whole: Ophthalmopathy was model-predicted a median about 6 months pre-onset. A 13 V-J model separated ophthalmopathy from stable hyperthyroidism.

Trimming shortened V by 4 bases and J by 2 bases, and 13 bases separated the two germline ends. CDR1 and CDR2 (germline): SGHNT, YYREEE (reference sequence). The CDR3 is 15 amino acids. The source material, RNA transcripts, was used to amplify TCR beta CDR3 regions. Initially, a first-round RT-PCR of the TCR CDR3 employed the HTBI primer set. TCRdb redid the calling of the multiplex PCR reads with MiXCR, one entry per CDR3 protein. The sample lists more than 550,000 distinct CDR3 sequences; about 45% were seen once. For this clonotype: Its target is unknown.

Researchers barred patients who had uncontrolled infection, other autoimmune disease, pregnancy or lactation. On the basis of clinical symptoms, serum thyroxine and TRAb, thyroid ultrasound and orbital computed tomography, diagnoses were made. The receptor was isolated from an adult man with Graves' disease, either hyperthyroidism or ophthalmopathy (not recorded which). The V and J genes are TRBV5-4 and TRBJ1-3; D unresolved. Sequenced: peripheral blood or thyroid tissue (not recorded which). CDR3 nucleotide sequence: TGTGCCAGCAGCGGTGTGGGGATCCCTGGAAACACCATATATTTT. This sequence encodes CASSGVGIPGNTIYF.